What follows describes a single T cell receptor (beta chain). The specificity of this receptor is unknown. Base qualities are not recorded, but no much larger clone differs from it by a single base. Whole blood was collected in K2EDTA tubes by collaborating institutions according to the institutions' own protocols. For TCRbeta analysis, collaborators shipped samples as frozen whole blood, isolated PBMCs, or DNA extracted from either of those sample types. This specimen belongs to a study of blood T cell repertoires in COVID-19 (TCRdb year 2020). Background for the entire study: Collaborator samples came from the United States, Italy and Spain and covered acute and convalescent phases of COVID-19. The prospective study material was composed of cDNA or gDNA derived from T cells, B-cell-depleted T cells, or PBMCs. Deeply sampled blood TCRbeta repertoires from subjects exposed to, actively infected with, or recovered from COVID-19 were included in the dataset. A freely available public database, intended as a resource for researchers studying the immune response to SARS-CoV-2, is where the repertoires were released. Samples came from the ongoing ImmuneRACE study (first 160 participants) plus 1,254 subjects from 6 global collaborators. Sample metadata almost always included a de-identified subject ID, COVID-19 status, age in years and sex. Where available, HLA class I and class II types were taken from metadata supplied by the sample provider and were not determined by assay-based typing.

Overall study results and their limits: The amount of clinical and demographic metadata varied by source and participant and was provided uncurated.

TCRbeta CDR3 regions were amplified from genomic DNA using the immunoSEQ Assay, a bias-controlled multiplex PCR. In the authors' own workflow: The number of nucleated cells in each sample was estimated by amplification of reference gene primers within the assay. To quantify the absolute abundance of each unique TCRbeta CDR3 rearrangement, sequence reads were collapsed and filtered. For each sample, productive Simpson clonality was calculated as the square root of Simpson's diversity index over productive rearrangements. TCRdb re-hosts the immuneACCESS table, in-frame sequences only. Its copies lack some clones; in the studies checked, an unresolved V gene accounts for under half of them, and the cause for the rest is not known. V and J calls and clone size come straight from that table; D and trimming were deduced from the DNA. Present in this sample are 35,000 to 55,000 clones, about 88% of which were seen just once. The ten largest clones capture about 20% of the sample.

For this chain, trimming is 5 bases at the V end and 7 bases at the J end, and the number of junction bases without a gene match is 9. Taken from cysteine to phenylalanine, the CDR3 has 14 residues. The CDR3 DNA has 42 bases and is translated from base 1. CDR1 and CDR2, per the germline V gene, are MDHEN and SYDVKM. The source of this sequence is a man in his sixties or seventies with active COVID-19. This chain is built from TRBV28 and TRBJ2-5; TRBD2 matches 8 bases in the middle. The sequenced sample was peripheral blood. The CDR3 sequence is CASSKPARGGTQYF. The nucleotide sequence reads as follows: TGTGCCAGCAGTAAACCTGCCCGGGGGGGGACCCAGTACTTC.